The T cell receptor beta chain described here comes from a study of PD-1 blockade in classical Hodgkin lymphoma. Study-wide results and limits: By C4D1, diversity of CD4+ TCRs had risen significantly, whereas that of CD8+ TCRs had not. Newly diagnosed patients had diversity similar to the baseline diversity of complete responders.

V lost 6 bases and J lost 0, with 9 bases in between. The CDR3 has 13 amino acids. Germline V gene lookup returns CDR1 MDHEN and CDR2 SYDVKM. A remark on this clone: Its matching antigen is unknown.

All patients experienced relapse after autologous stem cell transplantation, and brentuximab vedotin exposure was variable. Researchers pulled CD8+ T cells out of thawed PBMCs using magnetic negative selection. Generated by immunoSEQ multiplex PCR, the TCRdb table keeps only in-frame clones and is missing some. Of 10,000 to 15,000 clones in the sample, more than 60% were seen once. V and J are TRBV28 and TRBJ2-7; unclear D gene. The source is a human donor with classical Hodgkin lymphoma. The sample in question was CD8+ T cells from blood, obtained at baseline. The DNA of the CDR3 is TGTGCCAGCAGAGCCCTGAGCTCCTACGAGCAGTACTTC. It specifies CASRALSSYEQYF.